This T cell receptor (beta chain) is drawn from a study of vaccination effects on CD4 cells after COVID-19. Using immunoSEQ multiplex PCR, the repertoire was profiled, and TCRdb retains in-frame clones only, with some absent. This sample has about 43,000 clones, with around 80% found just once. Ahead of sequencing, the ViraFEST assay grew antigen-specific CD4+ T cells using viral peptide pools. Scientists isolated CD4+ T cells after an approximately 9-day culture period ended. Testing of the vaccine recipients showed negative nucleocapsid antibodies and no prior SARS-CoV-2 infection. The culture medium for approximately 1.9 million PBMC per well included around 9.3 IU/ml IL-2 and 9 to 10 ug/ml peptides. V was clipped by 2 bases and J by 0 bases, with 8 bases between them. Germline V CDR1 and CDR2: SGDLS, YYNGEE. This CDR3 is built from 14 residues. As regards this clone: Its antigen is undetermined. Other nucleotide sequences in the sample specify the same CDR3.

This TCR was recovered from a human donor who received a COVID-19 vaccine. The source was CD4+ T cells from PBMCs cultured with SARS-CoV-2 spike peptides, collected before COVID-19 vaccination. The chain combines TRBV9 with TRBJ1-1, with a possible D match to TRBD1 (5 bases). In DNA, the CDR3 is TGTGCCAGCAGCGTGGCAGGGTTGAACACTGAAGCTTTCTTT. Encoded protein: CASSVAGLNTEAFF. Based on the CDR3 plus reference TRBV9 and TRBJ1-1, the full variable domain is DSGVTQTPKHLITATGQRVTLRCSPRSGDLSVYWYQQSLDQGLQFLIQYYNGEERAKGNILERFSAQQFPDLHSELNLSSLELGDSALYFCASSVAGLNTEAFFGQGTRLTVV.